The TCR beta chain described here comes from a study of cytomegalovirus exposure and HLA in healthy donors. This CDR3 comprises 14 residues. The V gene's germline CDR1 is SQVTM and CDR2 ANQGSEA. V lost 7 bases, J lost 4 bases, and 19 bases lay in between. This clone was recorded a few times. In the PCR, 60 Vbeta and 13 Jbeta primers were used. The repertoire was sequenced with immunoSEQ multiplex PCR; TCRdb's copy has only in-frame clones and lacks some. The sample consists of 100,000 or so clones, about 70% of them appearing once. This chain connects TRBV29-1 to TRBJ1-1; D might be TRBD1 (5 bases). The clonotype originates from a man aged 25 to 45 in good health and CMV-seronegative. The sample comprised PBMCs. The CDR3: CSGVLVGGTTEAFF. The DNA of the CDR3 is TGCAGCGGGGTCCTTGTTGGGGGGACCACTGAAGCTTTCTTT.